The T cell receptor (beta chain) under discussion was sequenced for a study of persistence of HIV-infected CD4 T cells. A note on this clone: The antigen is unknown.

Study-wide results and limits: Compared with CD3/CD28-stimulated cells, CMV- and Gag-responding cells showed lower TCRbeta richness.

The libraries were made with immunoSEQ version 4 in survey mode. This table comes from immunoSEQ multiplex PCR, and its TCRdb copy is limited to in-frame clones, with some not included. Counted here are 15,000 to 20,000 clones, around three fifths occurring once; the ten biggest clones make up 7% to 9%. Lysates of CMV-infected fibroblasts at around 9.9 ug/mL stimulated these cells. Responding CD4+ T cells were sorted by upregulation of both CD40 ligand and CD69. Inclusion required CMV-positive serology and CD4+ counts above 400 cells/uL. The V gene's germline CDR1 is MNHEY and CDR2 SVGAGI. Trimming stripped 8 bases from V and 0 bases from J, with 14 bases between. The CDR3 sequence is 15 residues long.

The genes are TRBV6-5 and TRBJ1-3, with D unclear. Sequences were derived from CD4+ T cells sorted from PBMCs after 18-hour stimulation, sampled from a patient who received antiretroviral therapy. This receptor was obtained from an adult woman with HIV who was CMV-seropositive. The chain's CDR3 is CASSSPQSSGNTIYF. DNA of the CDR3: TGTGCCAGCTCCTCTCCTCAGAGCTCTGGAAACACCATATATTTT.